These T cell receptor beta chains were read from a single sample in a study of immune cell composition in non-small cell lung cancer. The method was immunoSEQ multiplex PCR; TCRdb's version includes in-frame clones alone and lacks a portion of them. Here the sample spans about 8,700 clones, about two thirds being singletons. Sequenced material: non-adjacent lung tissue. Every receptor here comes from a human donor with non-small cell lung cancer. The CDR3 runs from the conserved cysteine through the conserved F or W. Each record gives: clone size, CDR3 length, J gene, D gene, V gene, CDR3 protein, CDR3 DNA. The D gene is left open where the match is weak. The listing skips clone size in some rows; elsewhere it reads once, few, many or a size class.

abundance: -
len: 16
j_gene: TRBJ1-1
d_gene: -
v_gene: TRBV2
CDR3aa: CASSLLKGFSGTEAFF
CDR3nt: TGTGCCAGCAGTCTCCTAAAGGGGTTCTCGGGCACTGAAGCTTTCTTT

abundance: -
len: 16
j_gene: TRBJ1-3
d_gene: TRBD1
v_gene: TRBV9
CDR3aa: CASSVAVQGAGNTIYF
CDR3nt: TGTGCCAGCAGCGTAGCTGTTCAGGGGGCTGGAAACACCATATATTTT

abundance: -
len: 15
j_gene: TRBJ2-5
d_gene: -
v_gene: TRBV5-6
CDR3aa: CASSLRTGRGETQYF
CDR3nt: TGTGCCAGCAGCCTGCGGACAGGGAGGGGAGAGACCCAGTACTTC

abundance: -
len: 13
j_gene: TRBJ2-5
d_gene: -
v_gene: TRBV6-1
CDR3aa: CASSEGPQETQYF
CDR3nt: TGTGCCAGCAGTGAAGGGCCTCAAGAGACCCAGTACTTC

abundance: few
len: 15
j_gene: TRBJ1-5
d_gene: TRBD1
v_gene: TRBV7-9
CDR3aa: CASSPTDRGNQPQHF
CDR3nt: TGTGCCAGCAGCCCAACTGACAGGGGGAATCAGCCCCAGCATTTT

abundance: -
len: 14
j_gene: TRBJ2-5
d_gene: -
v_gene: TRBV11-2
CDR3aa: CASSLVATAPTQYF
CDR3nt: TGTGCCAGCAGCTTAGTGGCAACAGCCCCGACCCAGTACTTC

abundance: -
len: 14
j_gene: TRBJ1-1
d_gene: TRBD1
v_gene: TRBV5-1
CDR3aa: CASFVGQGNTEAFF
CDR3nt: TGCGCCAGCTTCGTAGGACAGGGGAACACTGAAGCTTTCTTT

abundance: -
len: 13
j_gene: TRBJ2-2
d_gene: -
v_gene: TRBV4-1
CDR3aa: CASSQLETGELFF
CDR3nt: TGCGCCAGCAGCCAATTGGAGACCGGGGAGCTGTTTTTT

abundance: -
len: 13
j_gene: TRBJ1-1
d_gene: -
v_gene: TRBV5-1
CDR3aa: CASSFTGDTEAFF
CDR3nt: TGCGCCAGCAGCTTCACCGGGGACACTGAAGCTTTCTTT

abundance: -
len: 16
j_gene: TRBJ2-2
d_gene: TRBD2
v_gene: TRBV7-9
CDR3aa: CASSFAEGLATGELFF
CDR3nt: TGTGCCAGCAGCTTCGCTGAGGGACTAGCCACCGGGGAGCTGTTTTTT

abundance: few
len: 13
j_gene: TRBJ1-2
d_gene: -
v_gene: TRBV2
CDR3aa: CASSGTGDYGYTF
CDR3nt: TGTGCCAGCAGCGGTACAGGTGACTATGGCTACACCTTC

abundance: -
len: 15
j_gene: TRBJ1-1
d_gene: TRBD1
v_gene: TRBV2
CDR3aa: CASSVQGAGATEAFF
CDR3nt: TGTGCCAGCAGTGTACAGGGGGCAGGGGCCACTGAAGCTTTCTTT

abundance: few
len: 15
j_gene: TRBJ1-1
d_gene: TRBD1
v_gene: TRBV27
CDR3aa: CASCQTGGWDTEAFF
CDR3nt: TGTGCCAGCTGCCAGACAGGGGGCTGGGACACTGAAGCTTTCTTT

abundance: few
len: 14
j_gene: TRBJ1-1
d_gene: TRBD1
v_gene: TRBV10-1
CDR3aa: CASSIDRGDTEAFF
CDR3nt: TGCGCCAGCAGTATAGACAGGGGAGACACTGAAGCTTTCTTT

abundance: few
len: 13
j_gene: TRBJ1-2
d_gene: -
v_gene: TRBV15
CDR3aa: CATSSDSNYGYTF
CDR3nt: TGTGCCACCTCCTCGGACAGCAACTATGGCTACACCTTC

abundance: -
len: 13
j_gene: TRBJ1-2
d_gene: -
v_gene: TRBV6-5
CDR3aa: CASSLDSNYGYTF
CDR3nt: TGTGCCAGCAGTCTGGACAGCAACTATGGCTACACCTTC

abundance: -
len: 15
j_gene: TRBJ1-1
d_gene: -
v_gene: TRBV6-5
CDR3aa: CASSYRPQGGLIAFF
CDR3nt: TGTGCCAGCAGTTACCGCCCCCAGGGCGGCCTGATAGCTTTCTTT

abundance: once
len: 14
j_gene: TRBJ1-4
d_gene: -
v_gene: TRBV7-2
CDR3aa: CASSLDYDDEKLFF
CDR3nt: TGTGCCAGCAGTCTTGACTACGACGATGAAAAACTGTTTTTT

abundance: -
len: 14
j_gene: TRBJ2-7
d_gene: -
v_gene: TRBV2
CDR3aa: CASRQGFVIYEQYF
CDR3nt: TGTGCCAGCAGGCAGGGGTTTGTTATCTACGAGCAGTACTTC

abundance: -
len: 12
j_gene: TRBJ2-5
d_gene: -
v_gene: TRBV7-8
CDR3aa: CASSLAGAVQYF
CDR3nt: TGTGCCAGCAGCTTAGCGGGGGCAGTTCAGTACTTC

abundance: -
len: 15
j_gene: TRBJ2-1
d_gene: -
v_gene: TRBV27
CDR3aa: CASSFGGSAYNEQFF
CDR3nt: TGTGCCAGCAGTTTCGGAGGGTCTGCCTACAATGAGCAGTTCTTC

abundance: -
len: 14
j_gene: TRBJ2-1
d_gene: TRBD1
v_gene: TRBV27
CDR3aa: CASKTGTFYNEQFF
CDR3nt: TGTGCCAGCAAGACAGGGACCTTTTACAATGAGCAGTTCTTC

abundance: -
len: 14
j_gene: TRBJ2-7
d_gene: TRBD1
v_gene: TRBV6-5
CDR3aa: CASRGQGETYEQYF
CDR3nt: TGTGCCAGCAGGGGACAGGGGGAAACCTACGAGCAGTACTTC

abundance: few
len: 20
j_gene: TRBJ1-6
d_gene: TRBD1
v_gene: TRBV27
CDR3aa: CASSLGTGEKIGSYNSPLHF
CDR3nt: TGTGCCAGCAGTTTAGGGACAGGGGAAAAAATCGGCTCCTATAATTCACCCCTCCACTTT

abundance: -
len: 14
j_gene: TRBJ1-2
d_gene: TRBD1
v_gene: TRBV10-3
CDR3aa: CAITVSGTGFGYTF
CDR3nt: TGTGCCATCACCGTATCCGGGACAGGGTTTGGCTACACCTTC

abundance: -
len: 14
j_gene: TRBJ1-2
d_gene: -
v_gene: TRBV6-1
CDR3aa: CASSEGYTQYGYTF
CDR3nt: TGTGCCAGCAGTGAAGGGTATACACAGTATGGCTACACCTTC

abundance: -
len: 19
j_gene: TRBJ1-6
d_gene: TRBD1
v_gene: TRBV10-1
CDR3aa: CASSESRTGGLINNSPLHF
CDR3nt: TGCGCCAGCAGTGAGTCGAGGACAGGGGGACTCATCAATAATTCACCCCTCCACTTT

abundance: -
len: 13
j_gene: TRBJ1-1
d_gene: -
v_gene: TRBV23-1
CDR3aa: CASSLMWNTEAFF
CDR3nt: TGCGCCAGCAGTCTCATGTGGAACACTGAAGCTTTCTTT

abundance: few
len: 14
j_gene: TRBJ1-5
d_gene: -
v_gene: TRBV2
CDR3aa: CASSRSRGNQPQHF
CDR3nt: TGTGCCAGCAGTCGGAGTAGAGGCAATCAGCCCCAGCATTTT

abundance: few
len: 13
j_gene: TRBJ1-5
d_gene: -
v_gene: TRBV2
CDR3aa: CASTVNSNQPQHF
CDR3nt: TGTGCCAGCACGGTAAATAGCAATCAGCCCCAGCATTTT

abundance: few
len: 14
j_gene: TRBJ2-7
d_gene: -
v_gene: TRBV9
CDR3aa: CASSVVGSSYEQYF
CDR3nt: TGTGCCAGCAGCGTAGTGGGGAGCTCCTACGAGCAGTACTTC

abundance: few
len: 16
j_gene: TRBJ1-5
d_gene: -
v_gene: TRBV4-1
CDR3aa: CASSQEGQNSNQPQHF
CDR3nt: TGCGCCAGCAGCCAAGAAGGACAGAATAGCAATCAGCCCCAGCATTTT

abundance: -
len: 11
j_gene: TRBJ1-2
d_gene: -
v_gene: TRBV19
CDR3aa: CATPGSHGYTF
CDR3nt: TGTGCGACCCCAGGCTCGCACGGCTACACCTTC

abundance: -
len: 14
j_gene: TRBJ1-2
d_gene: TRBD1
v_gene: TRBV27
CDR3aa: CASSLGQGSRGYTF
CDR3nt: TGTGCCAGCAGTTTAGGACAGGGGTCGCGTGGCTACACCTTC

abundance: -
len: 15
j_gene: TRBJ2-1
d_gene: -
v_gene: TRBV6-6
CDR3aa: CASSYPTFRGNEQFF
CDR3nt: TGTGCCAGCAGTTACCCAACCTTTAGGGGTAATGAGCAGTTCTTC

abundance: -
len: 17
j_gene: TRBJ2-5
d_gene: TRBD2
v_gene: TRBV19
CDR3aa: CATSLGVAGGPQETQYF
CDR3nt: TGTGCCACCTCCCTTGGGGTGGCGGGGGGCCCCCAAGAGACCCAGTACTTC

abundance: once
len: 13
j_gene: TRBJ1-1
d_gene: TRBD1
v_gene: TRBV15
CDR3aa: CATSRADRGLAFF
CDR3nt: TGTGCCACCAGCAGGGCCGACAGGGGGCTCGCTTTCTTT

abundance: -
len: 14
j_gene: TRBJ2-1
d_gene: -
v_gene: TRBV5-6
CDR3aa: CASSFGQSYNEQFF
CDR3nt: TGTGCCAGCAGCTTTGGACAGTCCTACAATGAGCAGTTCTTC

abundance: -
len: 16
j_gene: TRBJ2-1
d_gene: -
v_gene: TRBV27
CDR3aa: CASSLSFGGAYNEQFF
CDR3nt: TGTGCCAGCAGTTTATCTTTCGGGGGAGCCTACAATGAGCAGTTCTTC

abundance: few
len: 16
j_gene: TRBJ1-5
d_gene: TRBD1
v_gene: TRBV9
CDR3aa: CASSKRTGRGNQPQHF
CDR3nt: TGTGCCAGCAGCAAACGGACAGGGAGGGGAAATCAGCCCCAGCATTTT

abundance: -
len: 16
j_gene: TRBJ2-3
d_gene: -
v_gene: TRBV11-2
CDR3aa: CASSLGVAGPTDTQYF
CDR3nt: TGTGCCAGCAGCTTAGGAGTGGCGGGGCCCACAGATACGCAGTATTTT

abundance: once
len: 13
j_gene: TRBJ2-3
d_gene: -
v_gene: TRBV5-1
CDR3aa: CASSFRDTDTQYF
CDR3nt: TGCGCCAGCAGCTTCCGGGACACAGATACGCAGTATTTT

abundance: -
len: 12
j_gene: TRBJ1-3
d_gene: -
v_gene: TRBV9
CDR3aa: CASAEGAGAIYF
CDR3nt: TGTGCCAGCGCCGAAGGGGCAGGGGCCATATATTTT

abundance: -
len: 16
j_gene: TRBJ2-2
d_gene: TRBD1
v_gene: TRBV11-3
CDR3aa: CASSLQGARNTGELFF
CDR3nt: TGTGCCAGCAGTTTACAGGGGGCTCGGAACACCGGGGAGCTGTTTTTT

abundance: -
len: 14
j_gene: TRBJ2-3
d_gene: TRBD2
v_gene: TRBV11-2
CDR3aa: CASGTSGYTDTQYF
CDR3nt: TGTGCCAGCGGGACTAGCGGATACACAGATACGCAGTATTTT

abundance: -
len: 14
j_gene: TRBJ1-1
d_gene: -
v_gene: TRBV6-5
CDR3aa: CASIPPTGNTEAFF
CDR3nt: TGTGCCAGCATCCCCCCGACAGGGAACACTGAAGCTTTCTTT

abundance: -
len: 15
j_gene: TRBJ1-5
d_gene: -
v_gene: TRBV29-1
CDR3aa: CSVAEGFLGNQPQHF
CDR3nt: TGCAGCGTTGCTGAGGGTTTTTTGGGCAATCAGCCCCAGCATTTT

abundance: -
len: 14
j_gene: TRBJ1-5
d_gene: TRBD1
v_gene: TRBV10-3
CDR3aa: CATGPGQSNQPQHF
CDR3nt: TGTGCCACCGGCCCGGGACAGAGCAATCAGCCCCAGCATTTT

abundance: -
len: 16
j_gene: TRBJ2-7
d_gene: TRBD1
v_gene: TRBV4-1
CDR3aa: CASSPTGLGTSYEQYF
CDR3nt: TGCGCCAGCAGCCCGACAGGGTTGGGGACCTCCTACGAGCAGTACTTC

abundance: -
len: 14
j_gene: TRBJ1-1
d_gene: -
v_gene: TRBV5-6
CDR3aa: CASSPWTPNTEAFF
CDR3nt: TGTGCCAGCAGCCCTTGGACACCTAACACTGAAGCTTTCTTT

abundance: -
len: 17
j_gene: TRBJ1-2
d_gene: -
v_gene: TRBV27
CDR3aa: CASSLSEQSLFSYGYTF
CDR3nt: TGTGCCAGCAGTTTATCGGAACAGTCACTCTTCTCTTATGGCTACACCTTC

abundance: -
len: 15
j_gene: TRBJ1-3
d_gene: TRBD1
v_gene: TRBV2
CDR3aa: CASSLDRGPGNTIYF
CDR3nt: TGTGCCAGCAGTTTAGACAGGGGGCCCGGAAACACCATATATTTT

abundance: -
len: 16
j_gene: TRBJ2-1
d_gene: TRBD2
v_gene: TRBV11-3
CDR3aa: CASSLRSSGGANEQFF
CDR3nt: TGTGCCAGCAGCTTAAGGTCCAGCGGGGGGGCAAATGAGCAGTTCTTC

abundance: -
len: 15
j_gene: TRBJ1-6
d_gene: -
v_gene: TRBV5-4
CDR3aa: CASSLVGVGNSPLHF
CDR3nt: TGTGCCAGCAGCTTGGTAGGGGTAGGTAATTCACCCCTCCACTTT

abundance: -
len: 14
j_gene: TRBJ2-1
d_gene: TRBD1
v_gene: TRBV6-5
CDR3aa: CASSIWTGYNEQFF
CDR3nt: TGTGCCAGCAGCATATGGACAGGATACAATGAGCAGTTCTTC

abundance: -
len: 15
j_gene: TRBJ2-5
d_gene: -
v_gene: TRBV19
CDR3aa: CASSTAVLRGETQYF
CDR3nt: TGTGCCAGTAGTACGGCCGTGCTCAGGGGAGAGACCCAGTACTTC

abundance: few
len: 15
j_gene: TRBJ2-5
d_gene: -
v_gene: TRBV4-1
CDR3aa: CASSQDWNRKETQYF
CDR3nt: TGCGCCAGCAGCCAAGATTGGAACAGGAAAGAGACCCAGTACTTC

abundance: -
len: 14
j_gene: TRBJ1-5
d_gene: TRBD1
v_gene: TRBV7-8
CDR3aa: CASSSRQGGQPQHF
CDR3nt: TGTGCCAGCAGCTCTAGACAGGGAGGACAGCCCCAGCATTTT

abundance: -
len: 15
j_gene: TRBJ1-1
d_gene: TRBD1
v_gene: TRBV18
CDR3aa: CASSADRGPDTEAFF
CDR3nt: TGTGCCAGCTCCGCCGACAGGGGGCCGGACACTGAAGCTTTCTTT

abundance: -
len: 14
j_gene: TRBJ1-1
d_gene: TRBD1
v_gene: TRBV7-8
CDR3aa: CASSTSTGYTEAFF
CDR3nt: TGTGCCAGCAGCACCTCGACAGGGTACACTGAAGCTTTCTTT